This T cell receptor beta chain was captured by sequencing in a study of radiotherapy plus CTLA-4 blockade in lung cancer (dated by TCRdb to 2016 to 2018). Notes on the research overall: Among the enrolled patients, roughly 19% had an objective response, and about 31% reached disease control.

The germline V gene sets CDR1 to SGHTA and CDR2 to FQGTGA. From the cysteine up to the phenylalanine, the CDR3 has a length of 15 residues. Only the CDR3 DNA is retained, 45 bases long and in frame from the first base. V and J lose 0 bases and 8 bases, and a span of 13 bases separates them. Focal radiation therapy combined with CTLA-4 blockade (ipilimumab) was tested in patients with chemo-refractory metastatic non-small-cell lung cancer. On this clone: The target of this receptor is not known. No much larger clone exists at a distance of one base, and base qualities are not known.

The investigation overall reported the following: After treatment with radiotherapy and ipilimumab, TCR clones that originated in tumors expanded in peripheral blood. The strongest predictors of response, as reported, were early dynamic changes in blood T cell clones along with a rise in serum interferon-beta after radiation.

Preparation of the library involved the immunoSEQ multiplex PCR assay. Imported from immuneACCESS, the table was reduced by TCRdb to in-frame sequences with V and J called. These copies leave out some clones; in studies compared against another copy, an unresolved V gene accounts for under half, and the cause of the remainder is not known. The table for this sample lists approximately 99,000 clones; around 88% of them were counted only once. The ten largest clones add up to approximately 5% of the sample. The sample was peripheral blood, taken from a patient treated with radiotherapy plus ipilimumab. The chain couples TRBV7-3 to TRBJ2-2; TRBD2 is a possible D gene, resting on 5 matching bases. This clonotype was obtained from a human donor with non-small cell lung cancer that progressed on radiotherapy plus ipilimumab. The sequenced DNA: TGTGCCAGCAGCTTAACTCGGACTTCTGCGGGGGAGCTGTTTTTT. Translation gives CASSLTRTSAGELFF.